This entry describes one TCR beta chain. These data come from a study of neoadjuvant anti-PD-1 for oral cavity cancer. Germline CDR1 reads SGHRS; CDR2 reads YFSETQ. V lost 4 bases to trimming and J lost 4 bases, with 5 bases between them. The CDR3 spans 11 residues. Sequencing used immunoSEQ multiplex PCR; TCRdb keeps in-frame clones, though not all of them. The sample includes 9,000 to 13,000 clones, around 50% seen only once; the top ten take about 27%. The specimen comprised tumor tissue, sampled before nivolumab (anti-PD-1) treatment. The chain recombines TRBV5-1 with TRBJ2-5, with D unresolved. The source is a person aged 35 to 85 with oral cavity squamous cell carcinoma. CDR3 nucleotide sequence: TGCGCCAGCAGCCTCCGAGAGACCCAGTACTTC. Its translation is CASSLRETQYF.